The clone carrying this TCR beta chain came up a few times. The antigen is not known. Trimming cost V 5 bases and J 3 bases; bases outside gene matches: 1. This CDR3 contains 15 residues. The germline V gene has CDR1 KGHDR and CDR2 SFDVKD. This sample stems from a study of post-analysis software for immune sequencing data. TCR beta libraries were prepared from cDNA with unique molecular identifiers. cDNA molecules numbering 400,000 to 550,000 came from around 1 to 10 million T cells. TCRdb reanalysed the PCR reads using MiXCR and keeps one entry per CDR3 protein. This table holds 550,000 to 700,000 distinct CDR3 sequences, roughly 46% found once. The study's findings and limits: There were about 5 TRBV segments more frequent in patients than controls, and TRBV5-6, TRBV5-1 and TRBV20-1 were among them. Strong same-batch co-clustering of samples appeared with F measure clustering. Significantly lower normalized Chao1 diversity was found in patients with multiple sclerosis relative to controls.

This TCR came from a girl aged 10-17 years with multiple sclerosis. The specimen was blood. J is TRBJ2-3 and V is TRBV24-1, with 13 bases fitting TRBD2. CDR3 sequence: CATSGTSGRTDTQYF. The CDR3 coding sequence is TGTGCCACCAGTGGGACTAGCGGGAGAACAGATACGCAGTATTTT.